Following are 24 T cell receptor beta chains from one sample sequenced in a study of T cells in Graves' hyperthyroidism and ophthalmopathy. Regions amplified from RNA transcripts were the TCR beta CDR3 regions. Researchers ran a first-round RT-PCR on the TCR CDR3 using the HTBI primer set. TCRdb reanalysed the multiplex PCR reads using MiXCR and keeps one entry per CDR3 protein. This table holds around 340,000 distinct CDR3 sequences, around a sixth found once. The source material was blood. These receptors all stem from a woman in her fifties or sixties with Graves' hyperthyroidism.

This clonotype has just a few counts. V is TRBV29-1 and J is TRBJ2-7, with D possibly being TRBD2 (6 bases). CDR1 SQVTM and CDR2 ANQGSEA come from the germline V gene. The CDR3 totals 13 residues. V was shortened by 1 base and J by 0 bases, with 7 bases between the two germline ends. The CDR3: CSVEVGSSYEQYF. The CDR3 DNA follows: TGCAGCGTTGAAGTCGGGAGCTCCTACGAGCAGTACTTC.

The chain employs TRBV7-9 and TRBJ2-7; 7 bases match TRBD2. The CDR3 consists of 14 residues. Germline V gives CDR1 SEHNR, CDR2 FQNEAQ (reference sequence). V gave up 5 bases and J gave up 0 bases; unmatched junction bases: 4. CDR3 DNA: TGTGCCAGCAGCATAAGCGGGGCCTCCTACGAGCAGTACTTC. Translation: CASSISGASYEQYF.

The J gene is TRBJ1-1, the V gene TRBV3-1; D call uncertain. This CDR3 region has 14 residues. Germline loops: CDR1 LGHDT, CDR2 YNNKEL (reference sequence). V was cut by 4 bases and J by 3 bases, with 12 bases left in between. CDR3 sequence: CASSRTERDTEAFF. The DNA for the CDR3 is TGTGCCAGCAGCCGGACTGAACGAGACACTGAAGCTTTCTTT.

This clonotype was observed a handful of times. This sequence joins TRBV2 and TRBJ1-5, with D perhaps TRBD1 (6 bases). In germline, CDR1 is SNHLY, CDR2 FYNNEI. This CDR3 has 14 amino acids. V gave up 5 bases and J gave up 5 bases, with 13 bases separating them. The CDR3 nucleotides are TGTGCCAGCAGTTCACAGGGTATGGATCAGCCCCAGCATTTT. It yields the protein CASSSQGMDQPQHF.

Notes on this clonotype: This could be a read error, since a much larger clone is one nucleotide away. The chain carries TRBV11-2 and TRBJ2-7; 7 bases are shared with TRBD1. Per the germline V gene, CDR1 is SGHAT and CDR2 is FQNNGV. This CDR3 has 13 residues. Germline trimming cut 7 bases from V and 2 bases from J; bases unmatched to any gene: 5. The CDR3 DNA reads TGTGCCAGCACCACTCAGGGGGCCTACGAGCAGTACGTC. Its translation is CASTTQGAYEQYV.

This clonotype was counted only a few times. This CDR3 reads CSGGAGGLNTEAFF. The CDR3 DNA sequence: TGCAGCGGGGGGGCAGGGGGATTGAACACTGAAGCTTTCTTT. The rearrangement uses TRBV29-1 and TRBJ1-1; TRBD1 matches at 7 bases. Per the germline V gene, CDR1 is SQVTM and CDR2 is ANQGSEA. The CDR3 spans 14 residues. V gave up 7 bases and J gave up 0 bases; unmatched junction bases: 8.

This clonotype was seen repeatedly, ten times or more. As DNA, the CDR3 is TGTGCCAGCAGCGGACAGGCATTGGACACTGAAGCTTTCTTT. Translating it yields CASSGQALDTEAFF. V gene TRBV5-8 combines with J gene TRBJ1-1, with 7 positions matching TRBD1. This CDR3 spans 14 amino acids. The ends lost 4 bases at V and 3 bases at J; junction bases unmatched: 6. Germline V gene data show CDR1 as SGHTS and CDR2 as YDEGEE. Using reference TRBV5-8 and TRBJ1-1 for the parts outside the CDR3, the full variable domain is EAGVTQSPTHLIKTRGQQATLRCSPISGHTSVYWYQQALGLGLQFLLWYDEGEERNRGNFPPRFSGRQFPNYSSELNVNALELEDSALYLCASSGQALDTEAFFGQGTRLTVV.

The chain uses TRBV19 and TRBJ2-7, with D unresolved. The CDR3 is made up of 10 amino acids. Trimming shortened V by 6 bases and J by 5 bases, and 5 bases separated the two germline ends. CDR1 and CDR2 (germline): LNHDA, SQIVND (reference sequence). The CDR3 spells CASRANEQYF. The CDR3 DNA is TGTGCCAGTAGAGCCAACGAGCAGTACTTC. The full variable domain, rest sourced from reference TRBV19 and TRBJ2-7, is DGGITQSPKYLFRKEGQNVTLSCEQNLNHDAMYWYRQDPGQGLRLIYYSQIVNDFQKGDIAEGYSVSREKKESFPLTVTSAQKNPTAFYLCASRANEQYFGPGTRLTVT.

This chain joins TRBV6-2 or TRBV6-3 and TRBJ2-1; TRBD2 matches at 10 bases. CDR3 length equals 16 residues. The junction had 8 bases not matched to a gene; V was cut back by 0 bases and J by 9 bases. Germline loops: CDR1 MNHEY, CDR2 SVGEGT. CDR3 in amino acids: CASSYSSGRGFGEQFF. In nucleotides, the CDR3 is TGTGCCAGCAGTTACTCGAGCGGGAGGGGATTTGGTGAGCAGTTCTTC.

Written as DNA, the CDR3 is TGTGCCAGTAGTAACAACAATCAGCCCCAGCATTTT. This codes for CASSNNNQPQHF. The gene calls are TRBV19 and TRBJ1-5; D uncertain. Germline V gene data show CDR1 as LNHDA and CDR2 as SQIVND (reference sequence). V gave up 4 bases and J gave up 3 bases, with 4 bases separating them. The CDR3 is made up of 12 amino acids. The whole variable domain, filled in from reference TRBV19 and TRBJ1-5, reads DGGITQSPKYLFRKEGQNVTLSCEQNLNHDAMYWYRQDPGQGLRLIYYSQIVNDFQKGDIAEGYSVSREKKESFPLTVTSAQKNPTAFYLCASSNNNQPQHFGDGTRLSIL.

This clonotype has a count of ten or more. The chain carries TRBV7-8 and TRBJ1-1; 7 bases are shared with TRBD1. The CDR3 runs 14 residues. CDR1 SGHVS and CDR2 FQNEAQ come from the germline V gene. Trimming removed 2 bases from V and 1 base from J; junction bases left unmatched: 1. This chain's CDR3 is CASSLWDRNTEAFF. In DNA, the CDR3 is TGTGCCAGCAGCTTATGGGACAGGAACACTGAAGCTTTCTTT. Filled out from reference TRBV7-8 and TRBJ1-1, the complete variable domain reads GAGVSQSPRYKVAKRGQDVALRCDPISGHVSLFWYQQALGQGPEFLTYFQNEAQLDKSGLPSDRFFAERPEGSVSTLKIQRTQQEDSAVYLCASSLWDRNTEAFFGQGTRLTVV.

CDR3 in DNA: TGTGCCAGCAGCCAGGGTGAGGCAGATACGCAGTATTTT. It translates to CASSQGEADTQYF. The gene calls are TRBV7-3 and TRBJ2-3; perhaps TRBD1 as D (5 bases). From germline, CDR1 is SGHTA and CDR2 FQGTGA. V gave up 5 bases and J gave up 4 bases, with 10 bases separating them. The CDR3 runs 13 residues.

The V gene is TRBV19, the J gene TRBJ1-1; 7 bases align to TRBD1. Trimming at V came to 4 bases and at J to 3 bases, leaving 5 bases not matched to a gene. The CDR3 extends over 14 amino acids. The germline gives CDR1 LNHDA, CDR2 SQIVND (reference sequence). The CDR3 sequence: CASSTDRMDTEAFF. The DNA for the CDR3 is TGTGCCAGTAGTACGGACAGGATGGACACTGAAGCTTTCTTT.

This clonotype has only a few counts. The CDR3 here is CASSLEGGTGNSPLHF. The CDR3 DNA sequence: TGCGCCAGCAGCTTGGAAGGGGGGACGGGGAATTCACCCCTCCACTTT. This sequence joins TRBV5-1 and TRBJ1-6, with D possibly TRBD1 on 6 matching bases. CDR1 SGHRS and CDR2 YFSETQ come from the germline V gene. Trimming stripped 0 bases from V and 7 bases from J, with 14 bases between. The CDR3 has 16 amino acids.

The V gene is TRBV11-2, the J gene TRBJ2-5, with TRBD2 as a possible D gene (7 bases). Germline V CDR1 and CDR2: SGHAT, FQNNGV. Trimming removed 7 bases from V and 0 bases from J, with 15 bases in between. This CDR3 region has 15 residues. This CDR3 is CASNQQGGYQETQYF. The CDR3 nucleotides read TGTGCCAGCAATCAACAGGGAGGGTACCAAGAGACCCAGTACTTC.

The chain couples TRBV5-6 to TRBJ2-7; TRBD1 matches 8 bases. The assigned J gene may be wrong: the sequence end matches TRBJ2-1 better. CDR3 length equals 14 residues. Germline V gives CDR1 SGHDT, CDR2 YYEEEE. Here the CDR3 reads CASSYGQGAYEQFF. The CDR3 bases are TGTGCCAGCAGCTACGGACAGGGTGCCTACGAGCAGTTCTTC.

The V gene is TRBV20-1, the J gene TRBJ2-7, with 8 bases matching TRBD1. The CDR3 spans 13 residues. Germline V lookup: CDR1 DFQATT, CDR2 SNEGSKA (reference sequence). Germline trimming cut 6 bases from V and 6 bases from J; bases unmatched to any gene: 10. Written as DNA, the CDR3 is TGCAGTGCCGTAAGACAGGGGTTTGGCGAGCAGTACGTC. Its translation: CSAVRQGFGEQYV.

This clonotype was counted many times. The chain combines TRBV29-1 with TRBJ1-2; 8 bases match TRBD1. This CDR3 comprises 15 residues. Germline values: CDR1 SQVTM, CDR2 ANQGSEA. After removal of 3 bases from V and 4 bases from J, the junction contained 10 bases not matched to a gene. CDR3: CSVDMGQGAAYGYTF. The CDR3 region has the DNA TGCAGCGTTGATATGGGGCAGGGGGCGGCCTATGGCTACACCTTC.

This clonotype was picked up many times. This chain connects TRBV5-1 to TRBJ1-2, with 8 bases that match TRBD1. J gave up 4 bases and V 0 bases, and 5 bases lay outside the gene matches. The germline gives CDR1 SGHRS, CDR2 YFSETQ. CDR3 length: 15 amino acids. CDR3 sequence (DNA): TGCGCCAGCAGCTTGGAACAGGGGGAGCTCTATGGCTACACCTTC. Translating it yields CASSLEQGELYGYTF.

V gene TRBV4-2 combines with J gene TRBJ1-1; D is undetermined. Germline CDR1 LGHNA, CDR2 YNFKEQ. The CDR3 loop spans 14 amino acids. The V and J ends lost 6 bases and 4 bases respectively, with 15 bases between them. DNA of the CDR3: TGTGCCAGCAGATTGGGCTTGGAAGGCACTGAAGCTTTCTTT. It is translated as CASRLGLEGTEAFF.

This clonotype was counted at least ten times. The chain carries TRBV12-3 or TRBV12-4 and TRBJ2-7, with TRBD2 matching over 9 bases. Trimming removed 3 bases from V and 2 bases from J; junction bases left unmatched: 2. This CDR3 spans 14 amino acids. CDR3 amino acids: CASSLGGRAYEQYF. In DNA form, the CDR3 reads TGTGCCAGCAGTTTGGGCGGGAGGGCCTACGAGCAGTACTTC.

There are many counts of this clonotype. The rearrangement joins TRBV28 to TRBJ2-3, with D possibly TRBD1 on 6 matching bases. Germline V gives CDR1 MDHEN, CDR2 SYDVKM. The ends were cut back, 6 bases at V and 0 bases at J, with 7 bases in the middle. The CDR3 is 13 residues long. For the CDR3, the DNA is TGTGCCAGCAGGGGGGCTAGCACAGATACGCAGTATTTT. It yields the protein CASRGASTDTQYF.

V usage is TRBV28 and J usage is TRBJ1-4; D call uncertain. Germline values: CDR1 MDHEN, CDR2 SYDVKM. Trimming took 4 bases from V and 11 from J, leaving 14 bases between them. The CDR3 has 13 residues. The CDR3 region has the DNA TGTGCCAGCAGTTCGAACAACGGGAAGAAACTGTTTTTT. Amino acid sequence: CASSSNNGKKLFF.

The rearrangement uses TRBV29-1 and TRBJ2-3, with D perhaps TRBD1 (6 bases). The CDR3 is 13 residues long. Trimming cost V 7 bases and J 2 bases, with 13 bases left between them. Germline V gives CDR1 SQVTM, CDR2 ANQGSEA. The chain's CDR3 is CSAGQGPTDTQYF. The CDR3 region has the DNA TGCAGCGCCGGTCAGGGGCCCACAGATACGCAGTATTTT.